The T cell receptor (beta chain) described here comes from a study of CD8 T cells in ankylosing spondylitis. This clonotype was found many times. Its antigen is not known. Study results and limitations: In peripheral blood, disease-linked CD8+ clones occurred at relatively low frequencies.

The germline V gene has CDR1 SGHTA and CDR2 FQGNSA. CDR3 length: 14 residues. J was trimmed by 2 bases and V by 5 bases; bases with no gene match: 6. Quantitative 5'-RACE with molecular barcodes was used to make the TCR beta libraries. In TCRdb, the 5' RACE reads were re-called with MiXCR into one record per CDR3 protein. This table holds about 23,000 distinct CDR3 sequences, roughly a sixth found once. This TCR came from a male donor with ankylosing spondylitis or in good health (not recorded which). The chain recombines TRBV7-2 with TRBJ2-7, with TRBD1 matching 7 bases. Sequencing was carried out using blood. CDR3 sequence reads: CASSQRQGPYEQYF. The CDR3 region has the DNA TGTGCCAGCAGCCAAAGACAGGGACCCTACGAGCAGTACTTC.